A single T cell receptor beta chain is shown here with its context. The source of the sample is a study of T cell changes during pregnancy in multiple sclerosis. The V and J ends lost 6 bases and 6 bases respectively, with 11 bases between them. The CDR3 is made up of 12 amino acids. Germline V gives CDR1 MNHEY, CDR2 SMNVEV (reference sequence). Method: immunoSEQ multiplex PCR; TCRdb's copy keeps in-frame clones and lacks some. The table has approximately 35,000 clones, approximately 90% seen once; the top ten hold 0.7% to 0.95%. The material was CD4+ T cells from peripheral blood mononuclear cells, obtained after pregnancy. The clonotype comes from a female donor in good health, enrolled as a control in a pregnancy study. The chain couples TRBV27 to TRBJ1-2; D is possibly TRBD1 (5 bases). The CDR3 DNA reads as TGTGCCAGCAGGACTCGGGGGGATGGCTACACCTTC. Protein product: CASRTRGDGYTF.